These 15 T cell receptor beta chains share one sample of origin, sequenced in a study of vaccination and CD4 T cells after COVID-19 (dated by TCRdb to 2022 to 2024). What the treatment or condition label conveys for this sample: roughly 10-day PBMC culture with coronavirus spike peptide pools or control peptides (ViraFEST assay). The antigens for these receptors are not known. The library was generated by PCR. TCRdb names Illumina iSeq 100 as the instrument used. At the Johns Hopkins FTIC core, DNA from the cultured CD4+ T cells underwent TCR sequencing with the Oncomine TCR Beta short-read assay. TCRdb applied fastp at Q25 and MiXCR to the public reads, then kept only in-frame beta chains. For every CDR3 protein sequence, its rows merge into one entry that carries the most common genes and DNA. The sample table lists 15,000 to 20,000 distinct CDR3 sequences, approximately 60% of them with a count of one. The top ten clonotypes cover approximately 8.7% of the sample.

Sample: CD4+ T cells from blood, cultured in vitro. The receptors originated from a human donor who had recovered from COVID-19.

The CDR3 nucleotides read TGTGCCAGCAGCTCCCCTCACCGACAGCTCACTAACTATGGCTACACCTTC. This translates into CASSSPHRQLTNYGYTF. V is TRBV5-4 and J is TRBJ1-2, with D perhaps matching TRBD1 (5 bases). The CDR3 consists of 17 residues. V shed 3 bases and J shed 0 bases, with 18 bases lying between them. Germline V gene sequence: CDR1 SGHNT, CDR2 YYREEE (reference sequence).

This clonotype rates as large. V and J are TRBV24-1 and TRBJ2-2; perhaps TRBD1 as D (5 bases). The length of the CDR3 is 14 residues. Germline V gene sequence: CDR1 KGHDR, CDR2 SFDVKD. V dropped 8 bases and J dropped 1 base, with 10 bases sitting between them. CDR3 residues: CATTQGQNTGELFF. The CDR3 coding sequence is TGTGCCACCACTCAAGGACAGAACACCGGGGAGCTGTTTTTT.

V is TRBV12-5 and J is TRBJ2-2; no reliable D call. Looked up from germline, CDR1 is LGHNT and CDR2 is FRNRAP. V lost 5 bases and J lost 5, with 18 bases in between. This CDR3 is 16 amino acids long. This CDR3 reads CASGPVLGSETGELFF. DNA for the CDR3: TGTGCTAGTGGTCCCGTATTAGGATCGGAGACCGGGGAGCTGTTTTTT.

There are a few counts of this clonotype. The chain carries TRBV20-1 and TRBJ1-5; no clear D. Trimming left V 0 bases short and J 6 bases short, with 21 bases between. CDR3 length: 17 amino acids. The germline gives CDR1 DFQATT, CDR2 SNEGSKA (reference sequence). The CDR3 DNA reads TGCAGTGCTAGAGATGAGTCCGTGGACTGGTTGGGTCAGCCCCAGCATTTT. The encoded protein is CSARDESVDWLGQPQHF.

This clonotype was seen only a few times. The V and J genes are TRBV28 and TRBJ1-4; tentative D call: TRBD1 (5 bases). Germline-derived CDR1 and CDR2 are MDHEN and SYDVKM. V was cut by 7 bases and J by 7 bases, with 13 bases left in between. This CDR3 region has 13 residues. CDR3 in DNA: TGTGCCAGCACCCCTGGGGGGACTGAAAAACTGTTTTTT. Amino acids: CASTPGGTEKLFF.

The rearrangement joins TRBV5-1 to TRBJ2-5; 12 bases agree with TRBD2. Germline CDR1 is SGHRS and CDR2 is YFSETQ. The CDR3 consists of 17 residues. The V segment lost 4 bases and the J segment 5 bases; nucleotides outside the gene matches: 12. CDR3 sequence (DNA): TGCGCCAGCAGCGGATCCGGACTAGCGGGAATGCACGAGACCCAGTACTTC. This gives the protein CASSGSGLAGMHETQYF. The variable domain in full, completed from reference TRBV5-1 and TRBJ2-5, reads KAGVTQTPRYLIKTRGQQVTLSCSPISGHRSVSWYQQTPGQGLQFLFEYFSETQRNKGNFPGRFSGRQFSNSRSEMNVSTLELGDSALYLCASSGSGLAGMHETQYFGPGTRLLVL.

The chain combines TRBV24-1 with TRBJ1-4; perhaps TRBD1 as D (5 bases). Trimming removed 5 bases from V and 4 bases from J, with 7 bases in between. The length of the CDR3 is 13 residues. Germline V CDR1 and CDR2: KGHDR, SFDVKD. CDR3: CATSGGLNEKLFF. The CDR3 region has the DNA TGTGCCACCAGTGGGGGACTTAATGAAAAACTGTTTTTT.

The gene calls are TRBV12-5 and TRBJ2-7; TRBD2 aligns across 10 bases. V gave up 6 bases and J gave up 3 bases; unmatched junction bases: 5. Germline V CDR1 and CDR2: LGHNT, FRNRAP. This CDR3 has 14 amino acids. In nucleotides, the CDR3 is TGTGCTAGTGGAAGGACTAGCGGCTACTACGAGCAGTACTTC. Its translation: CASGRTSGYYEQYF.

The chain employs TRBV7-9 and TRBJ1-1; possibly TRBD1 for D (6 bases). Trimming removed 6 bases at V and 11 bases at J, with 16 bases between. The germline CDR1 and CDR2 sequences are SEHNR and FQNEAQ (reference sequence). There are 12 residues in the CDR3. The CDR3 sequence: CASSSGTRRAFF. The CDR3 bases are TGTGCCAGCAGTTCCGGGACACGCCGCGCTTTCTTT. The whole variable domain, remainder taken from reference TRBV7-9 and TRBJ1-1, is DTGVSQNPRHKITKRGQNVTFRCDPISEHNRLYWYRQTLGQGPEFLTYFQNEAQLEKSRLLSDRFSAERPKGSFSTLEIQRTEQGDSAMYLCASSSGTRRAFFGQGTRLTVV.

The rearrangement uses TRBV24-1 and TRBJ2-3, with 12 bases lining up with TRBD2. The CDR3 extends over 16 amino acids. V shed 5 bases, J shed 8 bases, and the junction held 10 bases outside the gene matches. Germline V gives CDR1 KGHDR, CDR2 SFDVKD. CDR3 loop: CATSVTRTSGAGTQYF. The CDR3 nucleotides are TGTGCCACCAGTGTTACCAGGACTAGCGGGGCGGGTACGCAGTATTTT.

The J gene is TRBJ1-5, the V gene TRBV15; D is uncertain. The germline V and J ends were trimmed by 0 bases and 8 bases, with 17 bases remaining between them. The germline V gene has CDR1 LNHNV and CDR2 YYDKDF (reference sequence). The CDR3 runs to 16 residues. CDR3 loop: CATSRDSPKNKEPQHF. The CDR3 coding sequence is TGTGCCACCAGCAGAGATAGTCCCAAGAACAAGGAGCCCCAGCATTTT.

CDR3 sequence (DNA): TGTGCCACGACTAAGTGGGAAAACTATGGCTACACCTTC. This codes for CATTKWENYGYTF. This chain joins TRBV28 and TRBJ1-2; no reliable D call. Looked up from germline, CDR1 is MDHEN and CDR2 is SYDVKM. The CDR3 loop spans 13 amino acids. Between the trimmed V and J ends, which lost 10 bases and 2 bases, there was a span of 14 bases.

The chain joins TRBV30 to TRBJ1-2; possibly TRBD1 for D (5 bases). The CDR3 covers 14 residues. The germline V gene has CDR1 GTSNPN and CDR2 SVGIG (reference sequence). With 7 bases removed from V and 3 bases from J, the gap between germline ends came to 18 bases. The CDR3 sequence is CAYPFRGVDYGYTF. The CDR3 DNA sequence: TGTGCCTACCCCTTTCGAGGGGTGGACTATGGCTACACCTTC.

V usage is TRBV20-1 and J usage is TRBJ1-3, with TRBD1 matching 8 bases. J was trimmed by 5 bases and V by 5 bases; bases with no gene match: 8. This CDR3 has 14 residues. Germline values: CDR1 DFQATT, CDR2 SNEGSKA (reference sequence). The CDR3: CSAPRTGRRNTIYF. The CDR3 DNA sequence: TGCAGTGCTCCAAGGACAGGGCGCAGAAACACCATATATTTT.

The rearrangement uses TRBV20-1 and TRBJ2-7; perhaps D is TRBD1 or TRBD2 (5 bases each). The CDR3 totals 14 residues. Germline assignment: CDR1 DFQATT and CDR2 SNEGSKA (reference sequence). V lost 4 bases and J lost 4, with 17 bases in between. CDR3 sequence: CSATAGASQYEQYF. CDR3 coding DNA: TGCAGTGCTACCGCCGGGGCTAGTCAATACGAGCAGTACTTC.